One and the same sample provided the 2 T cell receptor beta chains below, sequenced in a study of beta chain features in type 1 diabetes. For these TCRs, the target antigens are not known. General study points: Type 1 diabetes patients had moderately but significantly shorter TCRB CDR3s in all four CD4+ subsets.

Since all of the isolated RNA was reverse transcribed, expressed TCRB transcripts were what got sequenced. The repertoire was sequenced with immunoSEQ multiplex PCR; TCRdb's copy has only in-frame clones and lacks some. The sample has 600,000 to 750,000 clones, roughly an eighth seen once. The source material was naive CD4+ T cells from blood. The receptors shown here come from a man in his thirties or forties with type 1 diabetes.

This clone has only a few counts. The chain uses TRBV18 and TRBJ1-5; 8 bases agree with TRBD1. J was trimmed by 6 bases and V by 2 bases; bases with no gene match: 9. The germline CDR1 and CDR2 sequences are KGHSH and LQKENI. The CDR3 runs 16 residues. The CDR3 is CASSPVAGTGTQPQHF. CDR3 DNA: TGTGCCAGCTCACCAGTCGCCGGGACAGGCACTCAGCCCCAGCATTTT.

The rearrangement uses TRBV28 and TRBJ1-6; D is ambiguous. Germline CDR1 is MDHEN and CDR2 is SYDVKM. The CDR3 runs to 14 residues. Between the trimmed V and J ends, which lost 5 bases and 6 bases, there was a span of 11 bases. The CDR3, as DNA: TGTGCCAGCAGTGAGGCGGGTCTTAATTCACCCCTCCACTTT. It yields the protein CASSEAGLNSPLHF.